The clone carrying this T cell receptor beta chain was detected only once. Its matching antigen is unknown. Other DNA sequences within the sample encode an identical CDR3. The method was immunoSEQ multiplex PCR; TCRdb's version includes in-frame clones alone and lacks a portion of them. The sample lists roughly 100,000 clones, 75% to 90% occurring once. These data belong to a study of radiotherapy plus CTLA-4 blockade in lung cancer. Study observations and caveats: Expansion of tumor-derived TCR clones was observed in blood after radiotherapy plus ipilimumab. The best prediction of response reportedly came from early blood T cell clone dynamics, with interferon-beta.

CDR1 and CDR2 from the germline V gene are DFQATT and SNEGSKA (reference sequence). This CDR3 comprises 11 residues. V dropped 2 bases and J dropped 6 bases, with 5 bases sitting between them. Focal radiation and CTLA-4 blockade (ipilimumab) were tested in chemo-refractory metastatic non-small-cell lung cancer patients. The V call is TRBV20-1, the J call TRBJ1-5; no definite D call. This TCR came from a human donor with non-small cell lung cancer who had a partial response to radiotherapy plus ipilimumab. This specimen was peripheral blood, taken from a patient treated with radiotherapy plus ipilimumab. DNA of the CDR3: TGCAGTGCTAGATCGGGTCAGCCCCAGCATTTT. Protein product: CSARSGQPQHF.